These 8 T cell receptor beta chains share one sample of origin, sequenced in a study of cytotoxic CD8 clonotypes in ibrutinib-treated CLL. The repertoire was sequenced with immunoSEQ multiplex PCR; TCRdb's copy has only in-frame clones and lacks some. The repertoire has 50,000 to 75,000 clones, less than 75% of them found once; the top ten carry about 40%. This specimen was PBMCs, taken after 12 months of ibrutinib treatment. These TCRs come from a human donor with chronic lymphocytic leukemia.

This chain connects TRBV27 to TRBJ1-4; no clear D. V was clipped by 5 bases and J by 11 bases, with 15 bases between them. In germline, CDR1 is MNHEY, CDR2 SMNVEV (reference sequence). This CDR3 is 13 amino acids long. The CDR3 here is CASSPGETGKLFF. CDR3 DNA: TGTGCCAGCAGTCCGGGCGAGACTGGGAAACTGTTTTTT.

V gene TRBV14 combines with J gene TRBJ2-2; 10 bases line up with TRBD1. Trimming took 4 bases from V and 4 from J; bases not matched to a gene: 6. The CDR3 spans 16 residues. The germline CDR1 and CDR2 sequences are SGHDN and FVKESK. CDR3 amino acids: CASSPPGQGGTGELFF. CDR3 nucleotides: TGTGCCAGCAGCCCCCCTGGACAGGGGGGCACCGGGGAGCTGTTTTTT.

V usage is TRBV30 and J usage is TRBJ2-1; 8 bases fit TRBD2. With 4 bases clipped from V and 6 bases from J, the junction kept 8 bases outside the gene matches. This CDR3 has 14 amino acids. From germline, CDR1 is GTSNPN and CDR2 SVGIG (reference sequence). In DNA form, the CDR3 reads TGTGCCTGGACTCAGGGACTAGTTGGCAATGAGCAGTTCTTC. Its translation: CAWTQGLVGNEQFF. Together with reference TRBV30 and TRBJ2-1, the CDR3 gives the full variable domain: SQTIHQWPATLVQPVGSPLSLECTVEGTSNPNLYWYRQAAGRGLQLLFYSVGIGQISSEVPQNLSASRPQDRQFILSSKKLLLSDSGFYLCAWTQGLVGNEQFFGPGTRLTVL.

CDR3 amino acids: CASSSTSSGELFF. Written as DNA, the CDR3 is TGTGCCAGCAGCTCGACTAGCTCCGGGGAGCTGTTTTTT. The chain combines TRBV27 with TRBJ2-2; 7 bases map to TRBD2. Trimming cost V 6 bases and J 6 bases; bases outside gene matches: 4. The germline CDR1 and CDR2 sequences are MNHEY and SMNVEV (reference sequence). The CDR3 totals 13 residues.

The rearrangement links TRBV6-6 to TRBJ2-7; 8 nucleotides match TRBD1. Per the germline V gene, CDR1 is MNHNY and CDR2 is SVGAGI (reference sequence). The CDR3 contains 14 residues. V shed 10 bases and J 6 bases; nucleotides not matched to a gene: 14. The CDR3 loop reads CATRQGPPPGEQYF. Written as DNA, the CDR3 is TGTGCCACTAGACAGGGGCCCCCCCCCGGCGAGCAGTACTTC.

This clone was detected only a few times. This sequence joins TRBV5-1 and TRBJ2-7, with TRBD2 identical over 10 bases. J was trimmed by 6 bases and V by 5 bases; bases with no gene match: 5. The CDR3 is 13 amino acids. CDR1 and CDR2 from the germline V gene are SGHRS and YFSETQ. The CDR3 sequence: CASRYGTSAEQYF. CDR3 coding DNA: TGCGCCAGCAGGTACGGGACTAGCGCCGAGCAGTACTTC.

The J gene is TRBJ2-3, the V gene TRBV7-2; 9 bases are a match to TRBD2. Germline lookup yields CDR1 SGHTA and CDR2 FQGNSA. V lost 2 bases and J lost 3; bases outside the gene matches: 9. CDR3 size: 17 residues. In DNA form, the CDR3 reads TGTGCCAGCAGCTTATCCGGGACTAGCCTCCGGACAGATACGCAGTATTTT. This codes for CASSLSGTSLRTDTQYF. The full variable domain, its missing parts supplied by reference TRBV7-2 and TRBJ2-3, is GAGVSQSPSNKVTEKGKDVELRCDPISGHTALYWYRQSLGQGLEFLIYFQGNSAPDKSGLPSDRFSAERTGGSVSTLTIQRTQQEDSAVYLCASSLSGTSLRTDTQYFGPGTRLTVL.

The sample holds one count of this clone. The CDR3 spells CASSTGMNTEAFF. The CDR3 bases are TGTGCCAGCAGCACAGGGATGAACACTGAAGCTTTCTTT. The V call is TRBV28, the J call TRBJ1-1; D is possibly TRBD1 (6 bases). V lost 6 bases and J lost 0, with 8 bases in between. The CDR3 spans 13 residues. CDR1 MDHEN and CDR2 SYDVKM come from the germline V gene.